Each of the 8 T cell receptor beta chains below was sequenced from the same sample in a study of T-cell reconstitution after alpha-beta-depleted transplantation in children. Unique molecular identifiers featured in how the TCRbeta library was prepared. TCRdb re-analysed the PCR reads in MiXCR, keeping a single row per CDR3 protein. Of about 980,000 distinct CDR3 sequences listed, roughly 31% are singletons. The sample consisted of PBMCs, mostly from graft donor cells, taken 360 days after TCRalphabeta/CD19-depleted stem cell transplant. Receptors originate from a boy under two years old who had a stem cell transplant for SCID, so the T cells may come from the graft donor.

The chain recombines TRBV6-5 with TRBJ1-1; no reliable D call. V was cut by 7 bases and J by 7 bases, with 13 bases left in between. CDR3 size: 12 residues. Per germline, CDR1 MNHEY and CDR2 SVGAGI. CDR3 bases: TGTGCCAGCACGAATGGGATAAGTGAAGCTTTCTTT. This codes for CASTNGISEAFF.

This clonotype showed up just once. The chain carries TRBV20-1 and TRBJ2-7; TRBD2 aligns across 8 bases. V gave up 6 bases and J gave up 3 bases; unmatched junction bases: 10. CDR3 size: 14 residues. Germline V CDR1 and CDR2: DFQATT, SNEGSKA (reference sequence). The CDR3 nucleotides read TGCAGTGCGGGAACGGGGGGGGACGTCTACGAGCAGTACTTC. It encodes CSAGTGGDVYEQYF.

The V gene is TRBV2, the J gene TRBJ1-1, with D possibly matching TRBD1 (5 bases). V lost 4 bases and J lost 5, with 17 bases in between. The CDR3 consists of 15 residues. Germline loops: CDR1 SNHLY, CDR2 FYNNEI. The DNA for the CDR3 is TGTGCCAGCAGTGCCTTATGGGGGTTGGGGACTGAAGCTTTCTTT. This gives the protein CASSALWGLGTEAFF. The entire variable domain, with the rest obtained from reference TRBV2 and TRBJ1-1, is as follows: EPEVTQTPSHQVTQMGQEVILRCVPISNHLYFYWYRQILGQKVEFLVSFYNNEISEKSEIFDDQFSVERPDGSNFTLKIRSTKLEDSAMYFCASSALWGLGTEAFFGQGTRLTVV.

This clonotype was recorded many times. The chain recombines TRBV6-5 with TRBJ2-1, with TRBD2 identical over 7 bases. The CDR3 is made up of 16 amino acids. After removal of 0 bases from V and 3 bases from J, the junction contained 5 bases not matched to a gene. Germline values: CDR1 MNHEY, CDR2 SVGAGI. The CDR3: CASSYSWGGLYNEQFF. The CDR3 DNA follows: TGTGCCAGCAGTTACTCGTGGGGAGGGCTCTACAATGAGCAGTTCTTC.

The chain recombines TRBV2 with TRBJ2-1; 8 nucleotides line up with TRBD2. CDR1 is SNHLY and CDR2 is FYNNEI in the germline V gene. CDR3 size: 15 residues. After removal of 6 bases from V and 12 bases from J, the junction contained 16 bases not matched to a gene. CDR3 protein: CASSEPGTSLLVQFF. In nucleotides, the CDR3 is TGTGCCAGCAGCGAACCCGGGACTAGTCTATTGGTGCAGTTCTTC.

V and J are TRBV5-5 and TRBJ2-3; D not certain. Deletions cut 6 bases from V and 4 bases from J, with 18 bases between. Looked up from germline, CDR1 is SGHKS and CDR2 is YYEKEE (reference sequence). The CDR3 is 15 residues long. CDR3 region: CASTSWFVAPDTQYF. The DNA of the CDR3 is TGTGCCAGCACCTCGTGGTTTGTTGCCCCAGATACGCAGTATTTT.

The V and J genes are TRBV12-3 or TRBV12-4 and TRBJ2-7; no reliable D call. V lost 1 base to trimming and J lost 2 bases, with 12 bases between them. The length of the CDR3 is 15 residues. For the CDR3, the DNA is TGTGCCAGCAGTTTAGGAGGATCGGTCACCTACGAGCAGTACTTC. Its protein is CASSLGGSVTYEQYF.

V gene TRBV10-3 combines with J gene TRBJ2-5; TRBD2 matches at 9 bases. CDR3 length: 18 amino acids. In germline, CDR1 is ENHRY, CDR2 SYGVKD. With V trimmed by 2 bases and J by 5 bases, 15 bases remained unmatched. CDR3 DNA sequence: TGTGCCATCAGTGAGGGGGCGCGCAGCGGGGGGTACGGTGAGACCCAGTACTTC. This gives the protein CAISEGARSGGYGETQYF.